A selection of T cell receptor beta chains follows, all from one sample in a study of blood T cell repertoires in COVID-19. Method: immunoSEQ multiplex PCR; TCRdb's copy keeps in-frame clones and lacks some. The sample includes around 160,000 clones, nearly 80% seen only once; the top ten take roughly 14%. Sequencing was carried out using peripheral blood. These receptors were collected from a woman older than 75 with acute or convalescent COVID-19. CDR3s include the opening cysteine and the closing phenylalanine or tryptophan.

v_gene,j_gene,CDR3aa
TRBV29-1,TRBJ1-2,CSVEDGYGYTF
TRBV2,TRBJ2-3,CASSGGTASTDTQYF
TRBV3-1/TRBV3-2,TRBJ1-4,CASSPGGWAEGEKLFF
TRBV18,TRBJ1-5,CASSPARGQPQHF
TRBV4-1,TRBJ1-1,CASSLQPQGARGTEAFF
TRBV27,TRBJ2-1,CASSSFTGNEQFF
TRBV4-1,TRBJ1-5,CASSQEPGIYSNQPQHF
TRBV3-1/TRBV3-2,TRBJ2-3,CASSSTSTDTQYF
TRBV11-2,TRBJ1-1,CASSPPGLRNTEAFF
TRBV5-1,TRBJ2-3,CASGPTDTQYF
TRBV2,TRBJ1-4,CASGRDRATNEKLFF
TRBV29-1,TRBJ1-1,CSVEDWTGGAEAFF
TRBV7-2,TRBJ1-5,CASSLVAGARSNQPQHF
TRBV27,TRBJ2-3,CASSSVTDTQYF
TRBV6-6,TRBJ2-7,CASSLNPDRVRSYEQYF
TRBV27,TRBJ2-1,CASSLIGTGWFF
TRBV28,TRBJ1-2,CASSPHAGEGGYTF
TRBV3-1/TRBV3-2,TRBJ1-2,CASSLKQGHGYTF
TRBV19,TRBJ1-6,CASSPPGQYNSPLHF
TRBV19,TRBJ1-6,CASSIEENSPLHF
TRBV5-1,TRBJ1-2,CASSIGQSFPYGYTF
TRBV5-1,TRBJ1-1,CASSSQGINTEAFF